What follows are 5 T cell receptor beta chains derived from one specimen sequenced in a study of response to subunit inactivated influenza vaccine. A single record per CDR3 protein comes from TCRdb applying MiXCR to the RT-PCR reads. This table holds about 540,000 distinct CDR3 sequences, 20% to 25% found once. The same data also contributed to another study, on T cells expressing NK-cell markers. From that second work: Production of TCR beta cDNA relied on 5'RACE template switching with UMIs.

The sample consisted of CD4+ T cells sorted from PBMCs, taken 12 days after vaccination. The receptors shown here come from a man in his fifties who received an inactivated influenza vaccine.

The V gene is TRBV11-2, the J gene TRBJ2-2; D is ambiguous. Trimming removed 1 base at V and 0 bases at J, with 9 bases between. CDR3 length: 16 amino acids. The germline CDR1 and CDR2 sequences are SGHAT and FQNNGV. The CDR3 DNA is TGTGCCAGCAGCTTAGTGGCGCGGACGAACACCGGGGAGCTGTTTTTT. Translation gives CASSLVARTNTGELFF.

This clonotype was detected a few times. The chain links TRBV29-1 to TRBJ2-1, with a weak D call TRBD2 (5 bases). CDR1 is SQVTM and CDR2 is ANQGSEA in the germline V gene. The CDR3 sequence is 11 residues long. V lost 6 bases and J lost 8, with 11 bases in between. The chain's CDR3 is CSVGNGDEQFF. DNA of the CDR3: TGCAGCGTGGGGAACGGGGATGAGCAGTTCTTC.

V is TRBV10-3 and J is TRBJ2-2; perhaps TRBD2 as D (6 bases). The CDR3 sequence is 16 residues long. Germline values: CDR1 ENHRY, CDR2 SYGVKD. Trimming pared 3 bases from V and 3 bases from J, leaving 14 bases between. CDR3 residues: CAISEWGGLDTGELFF. The DNA for the CDR3 is TGTGCCATCAGTGAATGGGGAGGATTGGACACCGGGGAGCTGTTTTTT.

J is TRBJ1-2 and V is TRBV20-1; D not certain. Trimming removed 3 bases from V and 7 bases from J, with 12 bases in between. The germline gives CDR1 DFQATT, CDR2 SNEGSKA (reference sequence). The CDR3 spans 12 residues. CDR3 sequence: CSASWLAGGYTF. The CDR3 bases are TGCAGTGCTAGTTGGCTGGCTGGTGGCTACACCTTC.

This sequence joins TRBV20-1 and TRBJ2-7, with D unclear. Trimming pared 5 bases from V and 2 bases from J, leaving 10 bases between. CDR3 length: 12 residues. CDR1 is DFQATT, CDR2 SNEGSKA, per germline (reference sequence). CDR3 amino acids: CSALQTAYEQYF. CDR3 bases: TGCAGTGCTCTCCAGACGGCCTACGAGCAGTACTTC.